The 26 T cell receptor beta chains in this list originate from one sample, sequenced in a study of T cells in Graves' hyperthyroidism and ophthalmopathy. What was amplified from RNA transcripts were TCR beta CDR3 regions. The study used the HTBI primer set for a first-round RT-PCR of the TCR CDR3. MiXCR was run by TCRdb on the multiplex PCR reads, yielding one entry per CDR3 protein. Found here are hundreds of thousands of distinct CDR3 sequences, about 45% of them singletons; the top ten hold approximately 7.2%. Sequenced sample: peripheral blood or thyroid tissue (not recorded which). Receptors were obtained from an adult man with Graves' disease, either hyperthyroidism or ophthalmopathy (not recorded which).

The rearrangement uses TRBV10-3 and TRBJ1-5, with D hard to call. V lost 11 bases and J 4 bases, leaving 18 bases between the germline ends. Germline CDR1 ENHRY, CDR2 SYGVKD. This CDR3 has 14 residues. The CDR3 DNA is TGTGCCTGGAACGAGGGCCCTCATAATCAGCCCCAGCATTTT. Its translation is CAWNEGPHNQPQHF.

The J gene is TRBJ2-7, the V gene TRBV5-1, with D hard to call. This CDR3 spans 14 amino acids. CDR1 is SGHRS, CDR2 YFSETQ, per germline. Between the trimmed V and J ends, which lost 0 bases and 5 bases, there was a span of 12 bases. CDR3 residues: CASSLGLVTDEQYF. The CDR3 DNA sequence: TGCGCCAGCAGCTTGGGTCTAGTAACCGACGAGCAGTACTTC.

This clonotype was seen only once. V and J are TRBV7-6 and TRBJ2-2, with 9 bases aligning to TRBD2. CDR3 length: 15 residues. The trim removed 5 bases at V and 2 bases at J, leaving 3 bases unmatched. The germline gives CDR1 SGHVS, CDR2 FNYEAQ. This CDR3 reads CASSAGGGNTGELFF. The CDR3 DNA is TGTGCCAGCAGCGCGGGAGGGGGTAACACCGGGGAGCTGTTTTTT.

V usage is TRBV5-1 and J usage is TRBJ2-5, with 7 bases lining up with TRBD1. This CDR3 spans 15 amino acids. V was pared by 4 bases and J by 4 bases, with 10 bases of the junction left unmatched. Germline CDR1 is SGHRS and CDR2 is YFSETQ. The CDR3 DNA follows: TGCGCCAGCAGCGCCGGGACAGAGGTAGGAGAGACCCAGTACTTC. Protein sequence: CASSAGTEVGETQYF.

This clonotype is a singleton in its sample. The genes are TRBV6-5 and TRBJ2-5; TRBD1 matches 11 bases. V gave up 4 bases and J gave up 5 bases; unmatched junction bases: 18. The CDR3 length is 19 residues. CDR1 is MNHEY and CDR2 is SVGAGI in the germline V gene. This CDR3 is CASSLLPPRTGGAQETQYF. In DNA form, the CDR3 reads TGTGCCAGCAGTTTACTCCCCCCGCGGACAGGGGGCGCCCAGGAGACCCAGTACTTC.

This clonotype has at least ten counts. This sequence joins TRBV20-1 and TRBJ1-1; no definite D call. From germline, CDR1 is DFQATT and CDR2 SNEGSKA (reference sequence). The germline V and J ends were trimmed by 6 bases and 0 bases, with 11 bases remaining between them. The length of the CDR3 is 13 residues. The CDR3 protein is CSASVNMNTEAFF. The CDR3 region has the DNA TGCAGTGCAAGTGTGAATATGAACACTGAAGCTTTCTTT.

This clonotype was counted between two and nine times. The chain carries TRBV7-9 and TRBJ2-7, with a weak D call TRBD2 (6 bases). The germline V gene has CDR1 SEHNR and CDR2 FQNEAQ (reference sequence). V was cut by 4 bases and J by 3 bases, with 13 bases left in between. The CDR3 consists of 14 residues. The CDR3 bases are TGTGCCAGCAGCTCACCGGGAGAGTACTACGAGCAGTACTTC. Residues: CASSSPGEYYEQYF.

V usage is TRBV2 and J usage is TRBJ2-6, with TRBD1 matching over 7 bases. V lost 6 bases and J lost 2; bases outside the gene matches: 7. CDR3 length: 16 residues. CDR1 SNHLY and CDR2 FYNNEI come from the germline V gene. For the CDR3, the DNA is TGTGCCAGCAGCCCCCAGGGGGTAACTGGGGCCAACGTCCTGACTTTC. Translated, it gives CASSPQGVTGANVLTF.

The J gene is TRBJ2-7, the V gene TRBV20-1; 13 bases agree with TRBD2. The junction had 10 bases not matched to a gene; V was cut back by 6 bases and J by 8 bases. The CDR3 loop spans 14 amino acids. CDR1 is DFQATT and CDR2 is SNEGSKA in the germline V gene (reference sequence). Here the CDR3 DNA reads TGCAGTGCAAAGACTAGCGGGGGGCCTTTTAAGCAGTACTTC. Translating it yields CSAKTSGGPFKQYF.

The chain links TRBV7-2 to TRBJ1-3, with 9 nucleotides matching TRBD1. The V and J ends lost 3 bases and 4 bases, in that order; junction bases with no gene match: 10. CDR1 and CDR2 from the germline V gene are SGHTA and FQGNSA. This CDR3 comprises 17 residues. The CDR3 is CASSFPKQGAPGNTIYF. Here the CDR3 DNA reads TGTGCCAGCAGCTTTCCAAAACAGGGGGCGCCGGGAAACACCATATATTTT.

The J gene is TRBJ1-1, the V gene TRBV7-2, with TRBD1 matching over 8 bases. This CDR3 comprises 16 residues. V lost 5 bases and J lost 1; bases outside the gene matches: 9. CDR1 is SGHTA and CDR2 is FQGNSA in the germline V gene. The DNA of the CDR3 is TGTGCCAGCAGCGGGAGGACAGGGCTTAGGAACACTGAAGCTTTCTTT. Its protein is CASSGRTGLRNTEAFF.

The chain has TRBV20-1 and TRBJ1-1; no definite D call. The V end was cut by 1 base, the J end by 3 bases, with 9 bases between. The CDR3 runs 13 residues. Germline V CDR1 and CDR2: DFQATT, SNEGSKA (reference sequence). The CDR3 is CSARAIPYTEAFF. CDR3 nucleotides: TGCAGTGCTAGAGCCATCCCATACACTGAAGCTTTCTTT.

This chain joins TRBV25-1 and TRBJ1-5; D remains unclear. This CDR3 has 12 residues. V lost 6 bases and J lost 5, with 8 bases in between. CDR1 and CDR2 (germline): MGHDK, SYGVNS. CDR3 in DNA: TGTGCCAGCAGGACAAGGGATCAGCCCCAGCATTTT. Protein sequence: CASRTRDQPQHF.

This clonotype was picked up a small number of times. The CDR3 loop reads CASSLEGSGGLFYEQYF. The CDR3 DNA reads as TGTGCCAGCAGCTTGGAAGGAAGCGGGGGGCTCTTCTACGAGCAGTACTTC. The chain uses TRBV5-4 and TRBJ2-7; 9 bases fit TRBD2. This CDR3 has 17 amino acids. V shed 0 bases and J 3 bases; nucleotides not matched to a gene: 10. Germline CDR1 is SGHNT and CDR2 is YYREEE (reference sequence).

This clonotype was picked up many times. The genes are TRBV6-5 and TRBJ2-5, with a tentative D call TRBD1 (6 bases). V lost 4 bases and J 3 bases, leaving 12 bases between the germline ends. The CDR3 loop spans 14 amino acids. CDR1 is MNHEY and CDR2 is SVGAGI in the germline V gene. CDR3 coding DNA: TGTGCCAGCAGTTCCTCACAGGGTGAAGAGACCCAGTACTTC. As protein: CASSSSQGEETQYF.

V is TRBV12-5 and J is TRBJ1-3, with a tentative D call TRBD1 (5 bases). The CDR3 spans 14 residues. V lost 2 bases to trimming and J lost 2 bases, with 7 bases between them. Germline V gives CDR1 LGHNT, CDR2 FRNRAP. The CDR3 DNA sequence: TGTGCTAGTGGTTTGCCGGGGCCTGGAAACACCATATATTTT. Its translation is CASGLPGPGNTIYF.

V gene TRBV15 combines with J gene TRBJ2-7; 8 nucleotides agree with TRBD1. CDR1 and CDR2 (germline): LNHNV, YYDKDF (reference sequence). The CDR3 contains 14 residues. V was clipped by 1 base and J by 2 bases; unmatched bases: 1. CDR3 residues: CATSRGTGTYEQYF. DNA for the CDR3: TGTGCCACCAGCAGAGGGACAGGGACCTACGAGCAGTACTTC.

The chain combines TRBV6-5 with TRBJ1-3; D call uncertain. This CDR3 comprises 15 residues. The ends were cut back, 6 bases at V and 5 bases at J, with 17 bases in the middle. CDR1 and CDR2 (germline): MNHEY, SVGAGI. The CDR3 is CASSLTDADRNTIYF. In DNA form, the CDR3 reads TGTGCCAGCAGCCTAACAGACGCTGACAGAAACACCATATATTTT.

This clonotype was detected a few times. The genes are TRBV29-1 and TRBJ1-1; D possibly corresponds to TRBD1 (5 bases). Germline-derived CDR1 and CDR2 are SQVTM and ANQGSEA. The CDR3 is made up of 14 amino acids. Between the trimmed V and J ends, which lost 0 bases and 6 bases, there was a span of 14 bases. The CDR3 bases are TGCAGCGTTGAAGACGGCCGAGGGGTTGCTGAAGCTTTCTTT. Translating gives CSVEDGRGVAEAFF. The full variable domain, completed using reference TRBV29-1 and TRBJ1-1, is SAVISQKPSRDICQRGTSLTIQCQVDSQVTMMFWYRQQPGQSLTLIATANQGSEATYESGFVIDKFPISRPNLTFSTLTVSNMSPEDSSIYLCSVEDGRGVAEAFFGQGTRLTVV.

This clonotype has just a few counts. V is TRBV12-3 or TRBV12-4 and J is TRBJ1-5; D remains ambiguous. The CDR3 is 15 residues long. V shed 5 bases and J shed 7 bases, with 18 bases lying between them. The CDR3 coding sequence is TGTGCCAGCAGTGAAGGACGGAGCCCTCCACAGCCCCAGCATTTT. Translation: CASSEGRSPPQPQHF.

This CDR3 reads CSVDPTSDFRGYTF. The CDR3 DNA follows: TGCAGCGTTGACCCCACCAGTGATTTTCGTGGCTACACCTTC. V gene TRBV29-1 combines with J gene TRBJ1-2; unclear D gene. Germline V gene sequence: CDR1 SQVTM, CDR2 ANQGSEA. With 3 bases removed from V and 7 bases from J, the gap between germline ends came to 18 bases. The CDR3 is 14 residues long.

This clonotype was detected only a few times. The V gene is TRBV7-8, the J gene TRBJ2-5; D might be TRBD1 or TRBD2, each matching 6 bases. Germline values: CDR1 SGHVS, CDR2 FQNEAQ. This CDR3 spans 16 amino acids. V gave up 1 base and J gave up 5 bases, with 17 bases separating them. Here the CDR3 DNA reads TGTGCCAGCAGCTTAGATCAGAAAGGGGGGACGGAGACCCAGTACTTC. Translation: CASSLDQKGGTETQYF.

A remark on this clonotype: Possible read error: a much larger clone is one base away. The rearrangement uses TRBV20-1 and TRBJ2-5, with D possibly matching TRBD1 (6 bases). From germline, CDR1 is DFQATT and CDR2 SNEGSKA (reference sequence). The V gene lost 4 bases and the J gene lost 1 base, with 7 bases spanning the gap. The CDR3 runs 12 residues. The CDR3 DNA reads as TGCAGTGCTAACAGGGTCCAAGAGACCCAGTACTTC. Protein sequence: CSANRVQETQYF.

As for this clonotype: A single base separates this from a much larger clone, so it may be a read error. The CDR3 reads CACSLDRANGYTF. The DNA of the CDR3 is TGTGCCTGCAGCCTCGACAGGGCGAATGGCTACACCTTC. J is TRBJ1-2 and V is TRBV7-9; 7 bases are a match to TRBD1. The V gene's germline CDR1 is SEHNR and CDR2 FQNEAQ (reference sequence). CDR3 length: 13 residues.

Written as DNA, the CDR3 is TGTGCCTGGCGACAGTCAGCTAACTATGGCTACACCTTC. It encodes CAWRQSANYGYTF. The chain has TRBV24-1 and TRBJ1-2, with D possibly TRBD1 on 5 matching bases. V gave up 12 bases and J gave up 0 bases, with 13 bases separating them. CDR1 KGHDR and CDR2 SFDVKD come from the germline V gene. The CDR3 runs to 13 residues.

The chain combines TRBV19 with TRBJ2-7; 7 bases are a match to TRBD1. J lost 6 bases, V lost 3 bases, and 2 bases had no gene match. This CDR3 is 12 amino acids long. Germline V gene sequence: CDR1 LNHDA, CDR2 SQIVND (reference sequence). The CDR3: CASSIDRVEQYF. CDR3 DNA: TGTGCCAGTAGTATTGACAGGGTCGAGCAGTACTTC.